Sequencing of this T cell receptor beta chain was carried out in a study of blood T cell repertoires in COVID-19. Germline CDR1 reads SGHRS; CDR2 reads YFSETQ. The V and J ends lost 4 bases and 3 bases, in that order; junction bases with no gene match: 8. CDR3 length: 15 amino acids. Clones were sequenced by immunoSEQ multiplex PCR, and TCRdb holds only the in-frame ones, with some missing. Counted here are about 78,000 clones, less than 95% occurring once; the ten biggest clones make up roughly 1%. Sequencing used peripheral blood. The clonotype originates from a woman between 50 and 59 years old in a cohort sampled during active COVID-19. The chain is built from TRBV5-1 and TRBJ2-7; TRBD2 aligns across 9 bases. CDR3 loop: CASSPIAGVVYEQYF. DNA for the CDR3: TGCGCCAGCAGCCCCATAGCGGGAGTCGTCTACGAGCAGTACTTC.